The rows below give T cell receptor beta chains drawn from one sample of a study of identical twins. Using its own MiXCR run on the 5' RACE reads, TCRdb lists one record per CDR3 protein. The sample contains around 1.7 million distinct CDR3 sequences, less than 35% of which appear only once. Sequencing was carried out using cord blood. The receptors originated from a newborn girl in good health. Both conserved end residues are part of each CDR3. D genes are given only for firm matches. A clone size is listed for some rows: how often the clone was seen (once, few, many), or a class if it is expanded.

J | size | V | D | DNA | CDR3
TRBJ1-1 | - | TRBV29-1 | - | TGCAGCGTTGCGACGGAAATGAACACTGAAGCTTTCTTT | CSVATEMNTEAFF
TRBJ2-7 | few | TRBV14 | - | TGTGCCAGCAGCCTCCACTCGATATCTCTCTACGAGCAGTACTTC | CASSLHSISLYEQYF
TRBJ1-4 | few | TRBV12-3/TRBV12-4 | - | TGTGCCAGCAACCCGGGACGGACTAATGAAAAACTGTTTTTT | CASNPGRTNEKLFF
TRBJ2-5 | - | TRBV10-3 | TRBD2 | TGTGCCATCAGTGTGAGCGGGGGGCATCGGGGGGAGACCCAGTACTTC | CAISVSGGHRGETQYF
TRBJ2-3 | - | TRBV3-1 | TRBD2 | TGTGCCAGCAGCCAAGATCGAGCGGGGGTCACTTCAGATACGCAGTATTTT | CASSQDRAGVTSDTQYF
TRBJ2-3 | - | TRBV5-6 | TRBD2 | TGTGCCAGCAGCCTGGGACTAGCGGGAGGCGAGCGGGGTACGCAGTATTTT | CASSLGLAGGERGTQYF
TRBJ2-7 | few | TRBV4-2 | - | TGTGCCAGCAGCCAAGAGCAAACTGGAGGGATCCAGTACTTC | CASSQEQTGGIQYF
TRBJ2-3 | - | TRBV19 | TRBD1 | TGTGCCAGTAGGGCTGCCGGGACAGGGGGCGATACGCAGTATTTT | CASRAAGTGGDTQYF
TRBJ1-1 | few | TRBV6-6 | TRBD1 | TGTGCCAGCAGTTACCTCCCTTTGGCAGGGGGCACTGAAGCTTTCTTT | CASSYLPLAGGTEAFF
TRBJ2-1 | few | TRBV6-5 | - | TGTGCCAGCAGTTACTCCGTCTTCGGGGATGAGCAGTTCTTC | CASSYSVFGDEQFF
TRBJ1-4 | few | TRBV2 | TRBD1 | TGTGCCAGCAGTGAAGCGCTTTGGACAGGGGATAGGAAGGGGGAAAAACTGTTTTTT | CASSEALWTGDRKGEKLFF
TRBJ2-5 | - | TRBV6-1 | - | TGTGCCAGCAGTGAGATTATCAACAAGGGCCAGTACTTC | CASSEIINKGQYF
TRBJ1-1 | - | TRBV4-1 | - | TGCGCCAGCAGCCCTCCCTGGGGGTTGGACACTGAAGCTTTCTTT | CASSPPWGLDTEAFF
TRBJ1-1 | - | TRBV19 | - | TGTGCCAGTAGTTTGACGGAGAGGTACACTGAAGCTTTCTTT | CASSLTERYTEAFF
TRBJ1-6 | - | TRBV3-1 | - | TGTGCCAGCAGCAAAAAAACAGGAGGAAATTCACCCCTCCACTTT | CASSKKTGGNSPLHF
TRBJ1-2 | few | TRBV20-1 | - | TGCAGTGCTAACGTGAACTATGGCTACACCTTC | CSANVNYGYTF
TRBJ2-3 | - | TRBV4-2 | - | TGTGCCAGCAGCCCCACGAGGGGTAGCACAGATACGCAGTATTTT | CASSPTRGSTDTQYF
TRBJ2-4 | few | TRBV4-1 | - | TGCGCCAGCAGCCAACCGGACATAGCCAAAAACATTCAGTACTTC | CASSQPDIAKNIQYF
TRBJ2-3 | once | TRBV29-1 | - | TGCAGCGTTGGGACCGGGAGCGAATATGGCACAGATACGCAGTATTTT | CSVGTGSEYGTDTQYF
TRBJ2-5 | many | TRBV20-1 | TRBD1 | TGCAGTGCTAGCCCGACAGGGAAAGAGACCCAGTACTTC | CSASPTGKETQYF
TRBJ2-1 | - | TRBV9 | TRBD2 | TGTGCCAGCAGCCCCCGACGCAGGACTAGCGGGGCGGACCCACCCAACAATGAGCAGTTCTTC | CASSPRRRTSGADPPNNEQFF
TRBJ2-1 | few | TRBV4-1 | TRBD2 | TGCGCCAGCAGCCAACTTTGGCTAGCGGGAGCGTCCGAGCAGTTCTTC | CASSQLWLAGASEQFF
TRBJ2-5 | few | TRBV20-1 | TRBD1 | TGCAGTGCTAGGCCGGGACAGAAAGAGACCCAGTACTTC | CSARPGQKETQYF
TRBJ2-7 | - | TRBV28 | - | TGTGCCAGCAGTTTACCCATGGTGGGGTACAATGAGCAGTACTTC | CASSLPMVGYNEQYF
TRBJ2-3 | - | TRBV20-1 | - | TGCAGTGCTACCCCCTCAGATACGCAGTATTTT | CSATPSDTQYF
TRBJ1-5 | few | TRBV6-6 | TRBD1 | TGTGCCAGCTCCCCCTCCTACGGACAGGGGTCTCAGCCCCAGCATTTT | CASSPSYGQGSQPQHF
TRBJ2-7 | - | TRBV20-1 | - | TGCAGTGCCACGGGACTCCCTTCCTACGAGCAGTACTTC | CSATGLPSYEQYF
TRBJ2-3 | - | TRBV12-3/TRBV12-4 | - | TGTGCCAGCAGCCGCCCAGGGGAGGGCACAGATACGCAGTATTTT | CASSRPGEGTDTQYF
TRBJ2-3 | - | TRBV30 | - | TGTGCCTGGAGCGCTAACGGGGTGAATACGCAGTATTTT | CAWSANGVNTQYF
TRBJ1-2 | - | TRBV20-1 | - | TGCAGTGCCTCATACCACATTGCATGCTATGGCTACACCTTC | CSASYHIACYGYTF
TRBJ2-1 | - | TRBV3-1 | - | TGTGCCAGCAGCCAATCCCAGGGGTGGCAGTTCTTC | CASSQSQGWQFF
TRBJ2-7 | - | TRBV20-1 | - | TGCAGTGCTAGGGCGCAGGGCTACGAGCAGTACTTC | CSARAQGYEQYF
TRBJ2-4 | - | TRBV12-3/TRBV12-4 | - | TGTGCCAGCAGTTTAGGGGGACGGCAAAAGGAGCAGTACTTC | CASSLGGRQKEQYF
TRBJ2-1 | few | TRBV5-1 | TRBD2 | TGCGCCAGCAGCTTGACTAGCGGGAGAAGTGGGTTCTTC | CASSLTSGRSGFF
TRBJ1-6 | - | TRBV7-9 | TRBD1 | TGTGCCAGCAGCGACCGAGGACAGGGGAAGCGTTCACCCCTCCACTTT | CASSDRGQGKRSPLHF
TRBJ2-5 | - | TRBV11-2 | - | TGTGCCAGCAGCTTAGTGGGGAGCCCCTCGCGAGAGACCCAGTACTTC | CASSLVGSPSRETQYF
TRBJ2-7 | - | TRBV20-1 | - | TGCAGTGCTAGCCAGGCGGTCGACGAGCAGTACTTC | CSASQAVDEQYF
TRBJ1-2 | - | TRBV7-2 | TRBD1 | TGTGCCAGCAGCCCCACCGGGACAGAGTTACTATATGCGATCTATGGCTACACCTTC | CASSPTGTELLYAIYGYTF
TRBJ2-3 | - | TRBV5-6 | TRBD2 | TGTGCCAGCAGCTGGGCTAGCGGGGGAAACACAGATACGCAGTATTTT | CASSWASGGNTDTQYF
TRBJ1-1 | - | TRBV18 | - | TGTGCCAGCTCACCACCGTCTAAGGGAGTGAACACTGAAGCTTTCTTT | CASSPPSKGVNTEAFF
TRBJ1-5 | - | TRBV6-1 | - | TGTGCCAGCAGTGGGGCGACAGCCCGGAGGGGCAATCAGCCCCAGCATTTT | CASSGATARRGNQPQHF
TRBJ2-3 | - | TRBV5-6 | TRBD2 | TGTGCCAGCAGCTTGAGACTAGCGGGAGGGTGGAGCACAGATACGCAGTATTTT | CASSLRLAGGWSTDTQYF
TRBJ2-7 | few | TRBV5-1 | - | TGCGCCAGCAGCCCGGGACATATCTACGAGCAGTACTTC | CASSPGHIYEQYF
TRBJ2-1 | - | TRBV4-1 | - | TGCGCCAGCAGCCAAGGTGCCGCCCACAATGAGCAGTTCTTC | CASSQGAAHNEQFF
TRBJ2-1 | - | TRBV3-1 | - | TGTGCCAGCAGCCAAGATATAAGCGGAGGCCCCAATGAGCAGTTCTTC | CASSQDISGGPNEQFF
TRBJ2-7 | - | TRBV29-1 | TRBD1 | TGCAGCGTTGAGGAAGTAGGACAGGCGTCCTACGAGCAGTACTTC | CSVEEVGQASYEQYF
TRBJ2-5 | - | TRBV5-1 | - | TGCGCCAGCAGCTTGGCCCCACCCGAAGAGACCCAGTACTTC | CASSLAPPEETQYF
TRBJ2-7 | - | TRBV11-1 | TRBD2 | TGTGCCAGCGGCATTAGCCGACTAGCTCCCTACGAGCAGTACTTC | CASGISRLAPYEQYF
TRBJ2-1 | many | TRBV3-1 | TRBD2 | TGTGCCAGCAGCCTGGGGACTAGCGGGAGGTATGAGCAGTTCTTC | CASSLGTSGRYEQFF
TRBJ1-4 | - | TRBV15 | - | TGTGCCACCAGCTCTCAAGGTCTCCTCGGGGAAAAACTGTTTTTT | CATSSQGLLGEKLFF
TRBJ1-6 | - | TRBV20-1 | - | TGCAGTGTTGGGTTGTGGCAGCGGAATTCACCCCTCCACTTT | CSVGLWQRNSPLHF
TRBJ1-1 | few | TRBV15 | - | TGTGCCACCAGCTTGACAGCGAACACTGAAGCTTTCTTT | CATSLTANTEAFF
TRBJ1-4 | - | TRBV4-1 | - | TGCGCCAGCAGCCAAATGCAGCGATGTGAAAAACTGTTTTTT | CASSQMQRCEKLFF